This T cell receptor (beta chain) was found in a study of read filtering for tumor transcriptome and immune sequencing. General observations from the study: In IR-seq, single-read clonotypes were roughly 80% of clonotypes but around 3.4% of reads. IR-seq captured clonotypes deeper and more reliably than RNA-seq.

This library used approximately 0.4 ug RNA and molecular barcoded adaptors spanning alpha/delta and beta/gamma chains. TCRdb recomputed calls from the reads with MiXCR, one row per CDR3 protein. The sample includes about 130,000 distinct CDR3 sequences, under 15% of them seen just once. In its sample, this clonotype was seen a few times. The antigen remains undetermined. Every patient had bone marrow sampled while the disease was active. The CDR3 has 18 amino acids. V gave up 1 base and J gave up 2 bases, with 20 bases separating them. The germline V gene encodes CDR1 GTSNPN and CDR2 SVGIG (reference sequence).

This receptor was taken from a donor aged 40 or over with multiple myeloma. The sample was a population of CD138-negative cells sorted from bone marrow. This sequence joins TRBV30 and TRBJ2-2; a possible D gene is TRBD1 (5 bases). CDR3 residues: CAWSGRTGSTSNTGELFF. CDR3 in DNA: TGTGCCTGGAGTGGAAGAACAGGTTCTACCTCAAACACCGGGGAGCTGTTTTTT.